This is a list of T cell receptor beta chains from one sample in a study of blood T cell repertoires in COVID-19. The protocol was immunoSEQ multiplex PCR, while the TCRdb copy is restricted to in-frame clones and leaves out a portion. The sample has roughly 200,000 clones; about 88% are singletons. Material for sequencing was peripheral blood. The receptors here all came from a woman between 25 and 40 years old with active or convalescent COVID-19. CDR3s include the opening cysteine and the closing phenylalanine or tryptophan. Each record gives: D gene, V gene, clone size, J gene, CDR3 protein, CDR3 DNA. A D gene is named only where the DNA matches it firmly. The size field is filled for only some rows; it gives once, few, many or a size class.

D gene: TRBD1
V gene: TRBV10-1
clone size: .
J gene: TRBJ2-1
CDR3 protein: CASSAELGTGGGNEQFF
CDR3 DNA: TGCGCCAGCAGTGCGGAATTAGGGACAGGGGGCGGGAATGAGCAGTTCTTC

D gene: .
V gene: TRBV6-6
clone size: .
J gene: TRBJ2-1
CDR3 protein: CASEGGGRYNEQFF
CDR3 DNA: TGTGCCAGCGAAGGGGGGGGGCGCTACAATGAGCAGTTCTTC

D gene: .
V gene: TRBV6-5
clone size: .
J gene: TRBJ1-3
CDR3 protein: CASSLDRSSGNTIYF
CDR3 DNA: TGTGCCAGCAGCCTAGACAGATCCTCTGGAAACACCATATATTTT

D gene: .
V gene: TRBV7-9
clone size: .
J gene: TRBJ1-1
CDR3 protein: CASSFEGQMNTEAFF
CDR3 DNA: TGTGCCAGCAGCTTTGAAGGACAGATGAACACTGAAGCTTTCTTT

D gene: .
V gene: TRBV11-2
clone size: .
J gene: TRBJ1-1
CDR3 protein: CASSLRAGTEAFF
CDR3 DNA: TGTGCCAGCAGCTTAAGGGCGGGGACTGAAGCTTTCTTT

D gene: .
V gene: TRBV6-4
clone size: .
J gene: TRBJ2-1
CDR3 protein: CASSDSDGGGKRNEQFF
CDR3 DNA: TGTGCCAGCAGTGACTCAGATGGTGGGGGCAAGAGGAATGAGCAGTTCTTC

D gene: TRBD2
V gene: TRBV29-1
clone size: .
J gene: TRBJ2-7
CDR3 protein: CSASLAATYEQYF
CDR3 DNA: TGCAGCGCGTCCCTAGCGGCCACCTACGAGCAGTACTTC

D gene: .
V gene: TRBV6-5
clone size: .
J gene: TRBJ2-7
CDR3 protein: CASSSGVAYEQYF
CDR3 DNA: TGTGCCAGCAGTTCAGGGGTTGCCTACGAGCAGTACTTC

D gene: .
V gene: TRBV11-2
clone size: .
J gene: TRBJ2-2
CDR3 protein: CASSIAVTGELFF
CDR3 DNA: TGTGCCAGCAGCATAGCGGTCACCGGGGAGCTGTTTTTT

D gene: TRBD1
V gene: TRBV5-6
clone size: .
J gene: TRBJ2-3
CDR3 protein: CASKNMDRTYTDTQYF
CDR3 DNA: TGTGCCAGCAAAAACATGGACAGGACCTACACAGATACGCAGTATTTT

D gene: TRBD1
V gene: TRBV9
clone size: .
J gene: TRBJ1-4
CDR3 protein: CASSSTGTGEEKLFF
CDR3 DNA: TGTGCCAGCAGCTCCACGGGGACAGGGGAGGAAAAACTGTTTTTT

D gene: .
V gene: TRBV5-1
clone size: .
J gene: TRBJ2-4
CDR3 protein: CASSLGGGVQNIQYF
CDR3 DNA: TGCGCCAGCAGCTTGGGTGGGGGCGTTCAAAACATTCAGTACTTC

D gene: .
V gene: TRBV7-9
clone size: .
J gene: TRBJ1-1
CDR3 protein: CASSLGRANTEAFF
CDR3 DNA: TGTGCCAGCAGCTTAGGGAGAGCAAACACTGAAGCTTTCTTT

D gene: TRBD1
V gene: TRBV27
clone size: .
J gene: TRBJ1-4
CDR3 protein: CASSLQGTGEEKLFF
CDR3 DNA: TGTGCCAGCAGTCTACAAGGGACAGGGGAAGAAAAACTGTTTTTT

D gene: .
V gene: TRBV28
clone size: .
J gene: TRBJ1-2
CDR3 protein: CASSSDYGYTF
CDR3 DNA: TGTGCCAGCAGTTCCGACTATGGCTACACCTTC

D gene: .
V gene: TRBV21-1
clone size: .
J gene: TRBJ1-6
CDR3 protein: CASSKATPDRGSSPLHF
CDR3 DNA: TGTGCCAGCAGCAAAGCGACCCCGGACAGGGGATCTTCACCCCTCCACTTT

D gene: TRBD1
V gene: TRBV4-1
clone size: .
J gene: TRBJ2-7
CDR3 protein: CASSQATGGAYEQYF
CDR3 DNA: TGCGCCAGCAGCCAAGCCACAGGGGGAGCCTACGAGCAGTACTTC

D gene: .
V gene: TRBV23-1
clone size: .
J gene: TRBJ2-7
CDR3 protein: CASSPSSCGRRVQGQPYEQYF
CDR3 DNA: TGCGCCAGCAGTCCAAGCAGCTGTGGTCGACGAGTACAGGGCCAGCCTTACGAGCAGTACTTC

D gene: .
V gene: TRBV15
clone size: .
J gene: TRBJ1-3
CDR3 protein: CATSREGVSGNTIYF
CDR3 DNA: TGTGCCACCAGCAGAGAAGGGGTCTCTGGAAACACCATATATTTT

D gene: TRBD2
V gene: TRBV4-2
clone size: .
J gene: TRBJ2-5
CDR3 protein: CASSQVYREGQETQYF
CDR3 DNA: TGTGCCAGCAGCCAAGTATACCGGGAGGGCCAAGAGACCCAGTACTTC

D gene: .
V gene: TRBV7-6
clone size: once
J gene: TRBJ2-1
CDR3 protein: CASSLAVGGSYNEQFF
CDR3 DNA: TGTGCCAGCAGCTTAGCTGTAGGAGGATCCTACAATGAGCAGTTCTTC

D gene: .
V gene: TRBV2
clone size: .
J gene: TRBJ2-7
CDR3 protein: CASSEDRQDEQYF
CDR3 DNA: TGTGCCAGCAGTGAAGATCGACAGGACGAGCAGTACTTC

D gene: TRBD1
V gene: TRBV4-1
clone size: .
J gene: TRBJ1-4
CDR3 protein: CASNSQGPWEKLFF
CDR3 DNA: TGCGCCAGCAACTCACAGGGGCCATGGGAAAAACTGTTTTTT

D gene: .
V gene: TRBV28
clone size: .
J gene: TRBJ1-6
CDR3 protein: CASSLGGPYNSPLHF
CDR3 DNA: TGTGCCAGCAGTTTGGGGGGTCCCTATAATTCACCCCTCCACTTT

D gene: TRBD1
V gene: TRBV15
clone size: .
J gene: TRBJ1-1
CDR3 protein: CATSSRDRGLYTEAFF
CDR3 DNA: TGTGCCACCAGCAGCCGGGACAGGGGTTTGTACACTGAAGCTTTCTTT

D gene: .
V gene: TRBV28
clone size: .
J gene: TRBJ1-1
CDR3 protein: CASSRGTEAFF
CDR3 DNA: TGTGCCAGCAGTCGGGGGACTGAAGCTTTCTTT

D gene: .
V gene: TRBV9
clone size: .
J gene: TRBJ1-1
CDR3 protein: CASRGLGTEAFF
CDR3 DNA: TGTGCCAGCAGAGGACTCGGCACTGAAGCTTTCTTT

D gene: .
V gene: TRBV5-4
clone size: .
J gene: TRBJ1-1
CDR3 protein: CASSLVATGNTEAFF
CDR3 DNA: TGTGCCAGCAGCTTGGTTGCGACAGGGAACACTGAAGCTTTCTTT

D gene: TRBD2
V gene: TRBV11-2
clone size: .
J gene: TRBJ2-1
CDR3 protein: CASSLVVGGPANEQFF
CDR3 DNA: TGTGCCAGCAGCTTAGTAGTGGGAGGGCCAGCCAATGAGCAGTTCTTC

D gene: .
V gene: TRBV11-2
clone size: .
J gene: TRBJ2-5
CDR3 protein: CASSLGGRRETQYF
CDR3 DNA: TGTGCCAGCAGCTTGGGGGGGCGGCGGGAGACCCAGTACTTC

D gene: TRBD2
V gene: TRBV7-9
clone size: .
J gene: TRBJ2-3
CDR3 protein: CASSLSGIRTDTQYF
CDR3 DNA: TGTGCCAGCAGTCTTAGCGGGATTCGGACAGATACGCAGTATTTT

D gene: TRBD1
V gene: TRBV6-5
clone size: .
J gene: TRBJ2-2
CDR3 protein: CASSRTGATGELFF
CDR3 DNA: TGTGCCAGCAGTAGGACAGGGGCCACCGGGGAGCTGTTTTTT

D gene: .
V gene: TRBV11-2
clone size: .
J gene: TRBJ1-1
CDR3 protein: CATNWGDTEAFF
CDR3 DNA: TGTGCCACCAACTGGGGGGACACTGAAGCTTTCTTT

D gene: .
V gene: TRBV18
clone size: few
J gene: TRBJ1-2
CDR3 protein: CASSPGQHGYTF
CDR3 DNA: TGTGCCAGCTCACCAGGACAGCATGGCTACACCTTC

D gene: TRBD1
V gene: TRBV18
clone size: .
J gene: TRBJ1-2
CDR3 protein: CASSPTGEGGYTF
CDR3 DNA: TGTGCCAGCTCCCCGACAGGGGAGGGTGGCTACACCTTC

D gene: TRBD1
V gene: TRBV6-6
clone size: once
J gene: TRBJ2-7
CDR3 protein: CASSYRTGSYEQYF
CDR3 DNA: TGTGCCAGCAGTTACCGGACAGGTTCATACGAGCAGTACTTC

D gene: TRBD1
V gene: TRBV18
clone size: .
J gene: TRBJ1-1
CDR3 protein: CASSPQGQPGNTEAFF
CDR3 DNA: TGTGCCAGCTCACCTCAGGGACAGCCGGGGAACACTGAAGCTTTCTTT

D gene: TRBD1
V gene: TRBV12-3/TRBV12-4
clone size: once
J gene: TRBJ1-2
CDR3 protein: CASSRGQDGYTF
CDR3 DNA: TGTGCCAGCAGCAGGGGGCAGGATGGCTACACCTTC

D gene: TRBD1
V gene: TRBV6-1
clone size: .
J gene: TRBJ1-6
CDR3 protein: CASSGTGQGLDNSPLHF
CDR3 DNA: TGTGCCAGCAGTGGAACAGGACAGGGATTAGATAATTCACCCCTCCACTTT

D gene: .
V gene: TRBV29-1
clone size: .
J gene: TRBJ1-2
CDR3 protein: CSVDPEWGDGGYTF
CDR3 DNA: TGCAGCGTAGACCCCGAGTGGGGGGATGGTGGCTACACCTTC

D gene: TRBD2
V gene: TRBV19
clone size: .
J gene: TRBJ2-7
CDR3 protein: CASRQQRGYEQYF
CDR3 DNA: TGTGCCAGTAGGCAGCAGCGGGGTTACGAGCAGTACTTC

D gene: .
V gene: TRBV5-1
clone size: .
J gene: TRBJ1-1
CDR3 protein: CASSLGTKNTEAFF
CDR3 DNA: TGCGCCAGCAGCTTGGGGACAAAGAACACTGAAGCTTTCTTT

D gene: .
V gene: TRBV27
clone size: .
J gene: TRBJ2-7
CDR3 protein: CASSLDSFAYEQYF
CDR3 DNA: TGTGCCAGCAGTTTGGACAGTTTCGCCTACGAGCAGTACTTC

D gene: .
V gene: TRBV11-2
clone size: .
J gene: TRBJ2-3
CDR3 protein: CASSQEGRVQSTDTQYF
CDR3 DNA: TGTGCCAGCAGCCAAGAAGGGCGGGTCCAAAGCACAGATACGCAGTATTTT

D gene: .
V gene: TRBV4-1
clone size: .
J gene: TRBJ1-3
CDR3 protein: CASSRAGMGGNTIYF
CDR3 DNA: TGCGCCAGCAGCAGGGCGGGGATGGGTGGAAACACCATATATTTT

D gene: .
V gene: TRBV6-4
clone size: once
J gene: TRBJ2-1
CDR3 protein: CASSPFNRDYNEQFF
CDR3 DNA: TGTGCCAGCAGTCCCTTTAATCGGGACTACAATGAGCAGTTCTTC

D gene: TRBD1
V gene: TRBV19
clone size: .
J gene: TRBJ2-7
CDR3 protein: CASSPRTGPEQYF
CDR3 DNA: TGTGCCAGTAGTCCGAGGACAGGCCCCGAGCAGTACTTC

D gene: TRBD1
V gene: TRBV30
clone size: .
J gene: TRBJ1-4
CDR3 protein: CAWNVGQKSEKLFF
CDR3 DNA: TGTGCCTGGAACGTGGGACAGAAATCGGAAAAACTGTTTTTT

D gene: .
V gene: TRBV11-2
clone size: .
J gene: TRBJ2-7
CDR3 protein: CASSLLGAVSYEQYF
CDR3 DNA: TGTGCCAGCAGCTTATTGGGGGCAGTCTCCTACGAGCAGTACTTC

D gene: TRBD2
V gene: TRBV19
clone size: .
J gene: TRBJ2-2
CDR3 protein: CASRGGLLTSGRTGELFF
CDR3 DNA: TGTGCCAGTAGGGGGGGACTCTTGACTAGCGGGAGGACTGGGGAGCTGTTTTTT

D gene: .
V gene: TRBV24-1
clone size: .
J gene: TRBJ1-4
CDR3 protein: CATSDSVSRGNEKLFF
CDR3 DNA: TGTGCCACCAGTGATTCAGTGTCCCGGGGTAATGAAAAACTGTTTTTT

D gene: .
V gene: TRBV6-5
clone size: .
J gene: TRBJ2-1
CDR3 protein: CASLPGQGRNEQFF
CDR3 DNA: TGTGCCAGCCTGCCGGGTCAGGGGCGCAATGAGCAGTTCTTC

D gene: .
V gene: TRBV7-2
clone size: .
J gene: TRBJ2-5
CDR3 protein: CASSLNRGGETQYF
CDR3 DNA: TGTGCCAGCAGCTTAAACAGGGGGGGAGAGACCCAGTACTTC

D gene: .
V gene: TRBV18
clone size: .
J gene: TRBJ1-6
CDR3 protein: CASSPAGGQSSYNSPLHF
CDR3 DNA: TGTGCCAGCTCACCGGCTGGCGGTCAGAGCTCCTATAATTCACCCCTCCACTTT

D gene: TRBD2
V gene: TRBV6-5
clone size: .
J gene: TRBJ2-3
CDR3 protein: CASSYSFSGGTDTQYF
CDR3 DNA: TGTGCCAGCAGTTACTCGTTTTCCGGGGGGACAGATACGCAGTATTTT